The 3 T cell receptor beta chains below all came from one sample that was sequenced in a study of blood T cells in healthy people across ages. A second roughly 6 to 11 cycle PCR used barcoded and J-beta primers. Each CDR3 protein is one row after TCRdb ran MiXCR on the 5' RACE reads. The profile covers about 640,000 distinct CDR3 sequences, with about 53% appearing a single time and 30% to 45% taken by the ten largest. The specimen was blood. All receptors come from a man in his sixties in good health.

CDR3 coding DNA: TGTGCCAGCAGCCCCGGGACTCACAATGAGCAGTTCTTC. Amino acids: CASSPGTHNEQFF. The J gene is TRBJ2-1, the V gene TRBV12-3 or TRBV12-4, with D maybe TRBD2 (6 bases). The CDR3 covers 13 residues. V gave up 6 bases and J gave up 5 bases, with 11 bases separating them.

CDR3 DNA sequence: TGCAGTGCTCCGGACAGGGCCCACAATGAGCAGTACTTC. This codes for CSAPDRAHNEQYF. This sequence joins TRBV20-1 and TRBJ2-7; 8 nucleotides align to TRBD1. Germline values: CDR1 DFQATT, CDR2 SNEGSKA (reference sequence). The V segment lost 5 bases and the J segment 7 bases; nucleotides outside the gene matches: 10. This CDR3 spans 13 amino acids.

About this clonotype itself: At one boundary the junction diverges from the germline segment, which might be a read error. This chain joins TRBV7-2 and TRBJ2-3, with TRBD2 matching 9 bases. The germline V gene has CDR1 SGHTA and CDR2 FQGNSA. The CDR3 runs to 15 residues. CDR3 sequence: CASSLTSGSTDAQYF. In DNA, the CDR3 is TGTGCCAGCAGCCTGACTAGCGGTAGCACAGATGCGCAGTATTTT.